This entry features one T cell receptor beta chain sequence. This record comes from a study of immune evolution from preneoplasia to lung adenocarcinoma. J lost 9 bases, V lost 4 bases, and 16 bases had no gene match. The germline V gene has CDR1 LNHDA and CDR2 SQIVND (reference sequence). This CDR3 is 17 amino acids long. The repertoire was sequenced with immunoSEQ multiplex PCR; TCRdb's copy has only in-frame clones and lacks some. The repertoire holds approximately 15,000 clones, around 86% seen once, with roughly 3.1% in the top ten. The gene calls are TRBV19 and TRBJ2-1; 9 bases align to TRBD2. Sequencing was carried out using FFPE lung adenocarcinoma in situ tissue. The receptor was derived from a donor at least 70 years old with lung adenocarcinoma. CDR3 sequence: CASSTTRAGTSTLEQFF. CDR3 bases: TGTGCCAGTAGTACCACCCGCGCAGGGACTAGCACTCTTGAGCAGTTCTTC.